Each of the 23 T cell receptor beta chains below was sequenced from the same sample in a study of T cell repertoires in cytomegalovirus infection (dated by TCRdb to about 2019). These receptors have no known antigen. TCRdb lists the instrument as Illumina HiSeq 1500. TCRdb handled the public reads itself, with Q25 trimming in fastp and clone calling in MiXCR, and kept productive beta chains. One record per CDR3 amino acid sequence lists the most common genes and DNA. This sample is represented by around 430,000 distinct CDR3 sequences; 42% of them were singletons. 35% to 50% of the sample is in the top ten clones. The treatment or condition label, read with the paper, signifies: in vitro stimulation with specific CMV peptide epitopes to enrich CMV-specific T cells. The sample here was cultured PBMCs, taken from culture after CMV antigen stimulation. These receptors came from a human donor in good health (CMV status not recorded). Some clones in this sample may be carry-over from other donors' samples.

A note on this clonotype: A read error may produce the germline difference seen at one junction end. The chain is built from TRBV20-1 and TRBJ2-5; the D gene is possibly TRBD2 (5 bases). This CDR3 has 13 amino acids. Germline V gives CDR1 DFQATT, CDR2 SNEGSKA (reference sequence). CDR3 amino acids: CSARGNYGETQYF. For the CDR3, the DNA is TGCAGTGCCAGAGGGAATTACGGAGAGACCCAGTACTTC.

V is TRBV6-6 and J is TRBJ2-2; D might be TRBD2 (7 bases). Germline CDR1 MNHNY, CDR2 SVGAGI (reference sequence). V was shortened by 4 bases and J by 3 bases, with 24 bases between the two germline ends. The CDR3 runs 19 residues. CDR3 sequence: CASSFDWEGRGRDTGELFF. DNA for the CDR3: TGTGCCAGCAGTTTCGACTGGGAGGGCAGGGGTAGGGACACCGGGGAGCTGTTTTTT.

This chain joins TRBV7-2 and TRBJ1-4; D remains unclear. CDR1 SGHTA and CDR2 FQGNSA come from the germline V gene. This CDR3 has 15 amino acids. V lost 1 base and J lost 7, with 13 bases in between. CDR3 sequence (DNA): TGTGCCAGCAGCTTAGGCGGAGCCGGGAGTGAAAAACTGTTTTTT. It encodes CASSLGGAGSEKLFF. Based on the CDR3 plus reference TRBV7-2 and TRBJ1-4, the full variable domain is GAGVSQSPSNKVTEKGKDVELRCDPISGHTALYWYRQSLGQGLEFLIYFQGNSAPDKSGLPSDRFSAERTGGSVSTLTIQRTQQEDSAVYLCASSLGGAGSEKLFFGSGTQLSVL.

The V and J genes are TRBV7-2 and TRBJ1-5; 10 bases map to TRBD1. The trim removed 6 bases at V and 6 bases at J, leaving 5 bases unmatched. The CDR3 contains 14 residues. Germline CDR1 SGHTA, CDR2 FQGNSA. The CDR3 nucleotides are TGTGCCAGCAGACGGGACAGGGGTGGTCAGCCCCAGCATTTT. It is translated as CASRRDRGGQPQHF.

The chain has TRBV6-6 and TRBJ2-7, with TRBD1 as a possible D gene (5 bases). The CDR3 is made up of 15 amino acids. The V end lost 4 bases, the J end lost 0 bases, and 13 bases lay between the germline ends. Germline CDR1 MNHNY, CDR2 SVGAGI (reference sequence). The CDR3 protein is CASSFDSFDSYEQYF. CDR3 in DNA: TGTGCCAGCAGTTTCGACAGTTTCGACTCCTACGAGCAGTACTTC.

Here the CDR3 reads CAISEQLAGNTGELFF. The CDR3 nucleotides read TGTGCCATCAGTGAGCAACTAGCGGGGAACACCGGGGAGCTGTTTTTT. The gene calls are TRBV10-3 and TRBJ2-2; 9 bases line up with TRBD2. V gave up 2 bases and J gave up 1 base; unmatched junction bases: 2. The CDR3 runs to 16 residues. Germline lookup yields CDR1 ENHRY and CDR2 SYGVKD.

In its sample, this clonotype was seen a few times. This chain uses TRBV18 with TRBJ2-1; TRBD1 aligns across 8 bases. J gave up 4 bases and V 3 bases, and 5 bases lay outside the gene matches. The CDR3 spans 15 residues. The germline V gene encodes CDR1 KGHSH and CDR2 LQKENI. In nucleotides, the CDR3 is TGTGCCAGCTCACCCTACGGGACAGGTTACAATGAGCAGTTCTTC. Amino acids: CASSPYGTGYNEQFF.

This chain uses TRBV7-8 with TRBJ2-1; 7 positions match TRBD2. This CDR3 is built from 17 residues. The junction had 7 bases not matched to a gene; V was cut back by 2 bases and J by 0 bases. Germline V gene lookup returns CDR1 SGHVS and CDR2 FQNEAQ. This chain's CDR3 is CASSLRSGSYSYNEQFF. For the CDR3, the DNA is TGTGCCAGCAGCTTACGTAGCGGGTCTTACTCCTACAATGAGCAGTTCTTC.

The chain uses TRBV10-2 and TRBJ1-1, with D unresolved. The germline V gene encodes CDR1 WSHSY and CDR2 SAAADI. Trimming left V 4 bases short and J 1 base short, with 7 bases between. This CDR3 is 13 amino acids long. The CDR3 sequence is CASSVEENTEAFF. Here the CDR3 DNA reads TGCGCCAGCAGTGTGGAGGAGAACACTGAAGCTTTCTTT.

The V gene is TRBV7-9, the J gene TRBJ1-5; 7 bases match TRBD1. Germline assignment: CDR1 SEHNR and CDR2 FQNEAQ (reference sequence). V lost 5 bases and J lost 4; bases outside the gene matches: 5. This CDR3 spans 14 amino acids. The CDR3 DNA is TGTGCCAGCAGCCGGTCAGGGGGGAATCAGCCCCAGCATTTT. Amino acid sequence: CASSRSGGNQPQHF.

V is TRBV4-1 and J is TRBJ2-1, with D perhaps matching TRBD1 or TRBD2 (5 bases each). V lost 1 base and J lost 8, with 9 bases in between. The germline V gene encodes CDR1 MGHRA and CDR2 YSYEKL. The CDR3 totals 13 residues. The chain's CDR3 is CASSQGGGDEQFF. CDR3 DNA: TGCGCCAGCAGCCAAGGTGGGGGAGATGAGCAGTTCTTC.

This chain links TRBV3-1 with TRBJ2-7, with D perhaps TRBD1 (5 bases). Trimming removed 2 bases from V and 2 bases from J, with 7 bases in between. Germline V gives CDR1 LGHDT, CDR2 YNNKEL (reference sequence). This CDR3 region has 13 residues. In nucleotides, the CDR3 is TGTGCCAGCAGCCAACAGGGAACCTACGAGCAGTACTTC. Its protein is CASSQQGTYEQYF.

The chain employs TRBV28 and TRBJ1-5, with 7 bases identical to TRBD1. CDR1 and CDR2 (germline): MDHEN, SYDVKM. Trimming cost V 6 bases and J 4 bases; bases outside gene matches: 9. The CDR3 totals 15 residues. CDR3 loop: CASRKETGQNQPQHF. The CDR3 DNA is TGTGCCAGCAGAAAAGAGACAGGGCAGAATCAGCCCCAGCATTTT.

This clonotype was detected only a few times. V is TRBV12-3 or TRBV12-4 and J is TRBJ2-1, with D possibly TRBD2 on 6 matching bases. The CDR3 has 14 amino acids. Deletions cut 8 bases from V and 10 bases from J, with 21 bases between. The CDR3 here is CASAPGLGEREQFF. The CDR3 DNA is TGTGCCAGCGCCCCGGGACTGGGAGAAAGAGAGCAGTTCTTC.

The rearrangement joins TRBV12-3 or TRBV12-4 to TRBJ2-7; D gene uncertain. Trimming left V 3 bases short and J 3 bases short, with 9 bases between. This CDR3 spans 13 amino acids. CDR3 residues: CASSFGRNYEQYF. Written as DNA, the CDR3 is TGTGCCAGCAGTTTTGGACGGAACTACGAGCAGTACTTC.

The chain employs TRBV12-3 or TRBV12-4 and TRBJ2-7; 7 bases map to TRBD1. The CDR3 runs to 14 residues. V lost 3 bases, J lost 4 bases, and 6 bases stayed unmatched. The CDR3 region has the DNA TGTGCCAGCAGTTTGGGGGACAGCCCTTACGAGCAGTACTTC. It translates to CASSLGDSPYEQYF.

This clonotype was recorded a few times. The chain employs TRBV4-2 and TRBJ2-3, with unresolved D. The CDR3 spans 13 residues. Germline CDR1 reads LGHNA; CDR2 reads YNFKEQ. V was trimmed by 4 bases and J by 5 bases, leaving 10 bases between them. The CDR3 nucleotides are TGTGCCAGCAGCCCTCGCCTGGTAGATACGCAGTATTTT. Its translation: CASSPRLVDTQYF.

The CDR3 coding sequence is TGTGCCAGCACTTCAGGACAGGGCTCCCAGCCCCAGCATTTT. This gives the protein CASTSGQGSQPQHF. The chain uses TRBV12-3 or TRBV12-4 and TRBJ1-5; 8 bases map to TRBD1. Trimming cost V 7 bases and J 7 bases; bases outside gene matches: 9. CDR3 length: 14 amino acids.

In its sample, this clonotype was seen a few times. The chain uses TRBV6-5 and TRBJ1-2; D remains unclear. Germline values: CDR1 MNHEY, CDR2 SVGAGI. The CDR3 sequence is 14 residues long. Trimming took off 8 bases at V and 2 bases at J, with 15 bases between the two ends. CDR3 protein: CASGSRRENYGYTF. CDR3 DNA: TGTGCCAGCGGATCACGCCGGGAAAACTATGGCTACACCTTC.

This chain joins TRBV6-2 or TRBV6-3 and TRBJ2-3; D remains ambiguous. V gave up 7 bases and J gave up 5 bases, with 10 bases separating them. The germline gives CDR1 MNHEY, CDR2 SVGEGT. CDR3 length equals 12 residues. CDR3 sequence: CASKAPRDTQYF. In nucleotides, the CDR3 is TGTGCCAGCAAGGCACCGAGAGATACGCAGTATTTT.

The chain's CDR3 is CASSEVEGTQYF. In DNA, the CDR3 is TGTGCCAGCAGTGAAGTGGAGGGTACGCAGTATTTT. The rearrangement uses TRBV6-1 and TRBJ2-3, with D perhaps matching TRBD2 (6 bases). The V end lost 1 base, the J end lost 8 bases, and 7 bases lay between the germline ends. CDR1 is MNHNS, CDR2 SASEGT, per germline. This CDR3 region has 12 residues.

The V gene is TRBV12-3 or TRBV12-4, the J gene TRBJ2-7, with TRBD1 matching 7 bases. With 3 bases clipped from V and 1 base from J, the junction kept 3 bases outside the gene matches. CDR3 size: 14 residues. The CDR3 loop is CASSFRTGSYEQYF. CDR3 DNA: TGTGCCAGCAGTTTCAGGACAGGATCCTACGAGCAGTACTTC.

This clonotype came up a few times. The genes are TRBV7-4 and TRBJ2-1; 9 bases match TRBD2. CDR3 length: 15 amino acids. The germline V gene has CDR1 SGHVT and CDR2 SQSDAQ. V lost 4 bases and J lost 4; bases outside the gene matches: 5. The DNA of the CDR3 is TGTGCCAGCAGCTCCCCTAGCGGGGAGTACAATGAGCAGTTCTTC. This codes for CASSSPSGEYNEQFF.